This T cell receptor (beta chain) comes out of a study of T cell responses to AZD1222 COVID-19 vaccine listed by TCRdb under 2021. About the full investigation: AZD1222 recipients whose second dose came at about 4 weeks and those whose second dose came at about 12 weeks were combined into one group, since spike-specific TCR depth and breadth did not differ between the two schedules. A total of about 230 trial participants underwent TCR sequencing, of whom around 200 received two doses of AZD1222 and some 25 received two doses of the MenACWY control vaccine. Trial participants were enrolled by age into subgroups of 18-55, 56-69 and 70-plus years, and roughly 150, 30 and 60 TCR-sequenced participants, respectively, were included in these subgroups.

On the study overall, not on this receptor specifically: The 56-69-year group was small, and its depth increase did not reach significance, likely because of low power. Most participants were white British and females outnumbered males, and the authors suggested that clonal diversity may have been underestimated. Because no day 14 peak-response samples were available, repertoires were characterized only after the peak T cell response. A significant rise in spike-specific TCR breadth and depth was observed after two AZD1222 doses relative to day 0 and relative to MenACWY recipients. Conclusions about previously exposed vaccinees are limited because only five to seven AZD1222 recipients were SARS-CoV-2 seropositive at baseline. Nearly half of unique spike-specific TCRs reportedly recognized epitopes outside regions mutated in the B.1.351 and B.1.1.7 variants. CD4 TCRs associated with the vaccine covered the entire spike protein, and the dominant responses were in regions 160-218 and 743-854.

Trimming takes 2 bases from V and 0 bases from J, and the germline ends sit 8 bases apart. Per the germline V gene, SGHRS is the CDR1 and YFSETQ is the CDR2. Including cysteine and phenylalanine, the CDR3 has 14 amino acids. CDR3 DNA is the only sequence kept; it has 42 bases, read in frame from the first base. Interpreted using the paper, the time point label stands for: baseline before first vaccination. Vaccinee samples came from UK trials COV001 and COV002, including a single-blind randomized controlled phase 2/3 trial of AZD1222 (ChAdOx1 nCoV-19) in healthy adults. Trial participant PBMC samples were collected at day 0 and day 28 after the second dose for TCRbeta chain sequencing. The CDR3 regions of human TCRbeta chains were subjected to immunosequencing. Per the original workflow: Repertoire TCRs were checked for matches against a reference library of SARS-CoV-2-specific TCRs that had been generated using the MIRA antigen-specificity platform. Breadth was defined as the fraction of unique TCRs that were SARS-CoV-2-associated. Depth was defined as the fraction of total T cells that were SARS-CoV-2-associated. Using the MIRA data, each spike-specific TCR was mapped to the spike region that the TCR reacts to and placed in a CD4 or CD8 class. Log10-transformed breadth and depth values were compared by one-way ANOVA with Sidak's multiple comparisons tests. TCRdb retrieved this table from immuneACCESS and kept in-frame rearrangements only. Not all clones are present; in checked studies, unresolved V genes account for under half, and no reason is known for the remainder. The DNA gave D and trimming, while V, J and clone size come from that table. Here the sample has more than 85,000 clones; about nine tenths occur a single time. The ten largest clones add up to about 7.5% of the sample.

About this clone: It has no known antigen specificity. There are no base qualities to consult, and no much larger clone falls within one base.

The V and J segments used are TRBV5-1 and TRBJ2-5; confidence is insufficient to name the D gene. The sequence was obtained from an adult in good health. The sequencing here drew on peripheral blood, taken on day 0 of AZD1222 vaccination. The DNA sequence follows: TGCGCCAGCAGCTTTACCGACTACCAAGAGACCCAGTACTTC. It translates as CASSFTDYQETQYF.